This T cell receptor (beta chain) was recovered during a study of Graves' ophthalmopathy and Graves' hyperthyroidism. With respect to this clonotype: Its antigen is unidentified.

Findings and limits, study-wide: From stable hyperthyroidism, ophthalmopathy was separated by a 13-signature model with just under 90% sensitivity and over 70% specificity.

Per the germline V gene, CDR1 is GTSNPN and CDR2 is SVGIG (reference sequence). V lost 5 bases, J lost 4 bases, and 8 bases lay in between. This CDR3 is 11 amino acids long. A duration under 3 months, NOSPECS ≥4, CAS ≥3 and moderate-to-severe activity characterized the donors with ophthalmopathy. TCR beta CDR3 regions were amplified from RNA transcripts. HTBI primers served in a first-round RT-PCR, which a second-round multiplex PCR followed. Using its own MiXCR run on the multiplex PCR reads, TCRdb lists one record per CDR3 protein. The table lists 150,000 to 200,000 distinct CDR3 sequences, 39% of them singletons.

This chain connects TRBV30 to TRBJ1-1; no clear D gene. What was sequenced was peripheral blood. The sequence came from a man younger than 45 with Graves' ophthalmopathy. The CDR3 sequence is CAWAPRTEAFF. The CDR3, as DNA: TGTGCCTGGGCCCCGCGCACTGAAGCTTTCTTT.